These T cell receptor beta chains were read from a single sample in a study of blood T cell repertoires in COVID-19. Profiled with immunoSEQ multiplex PCR; TCRdb holds only in-frame clones, not every one. The profile shows about 200,000 clones, 80% to 90% of them singletons. Sequences were obtained from PBMCs or T cells enriched from blood (not recorded which). Receptors were obtained from a young woman who had been exposed to COVID-19. Each CDR3 is given with its conserved first and last residue. A D gene is named only where the DNA matches it firmly. Clone size is shown for a subset of rows, as once, few, many or a class of expanded clone.

d_call clone_size j_call v_call cdr3_aa cdr3_nt
. . TRBJ2-1 TRBV24-1 CATSDWQDNEQFF TGTGCCACCAGTGACTGGCAGGACAATGAGCAGTTCTTC
. few TRBJ2-1 TRBV27 CASSLRGAPNEQFF TGTGCCAGCAGTTTACGGGGGGCGCCTAATGAGCAGTTCTTC
. once TRBJ2-7 TRBV27 CASSLWGLHEQYF TGTGCCAGCAGTTTATGGGGGCTACACGAGCAGTACTTC
TRBD1 . TRBJ1-4 TRBV3-1/TRBV3-2 CASSQNLQGMNEKLFF TGTGCCAGCAGCCAAAACTTACAGGGGATGAATGAAAAACTGTTTTTT
TRBD1 . TRBJ1-1 TRBV18 CASSPGAGGGEAFF TGTGCCAGCTCACCCGGGGCAGGGGGCGGTGAAGCTTTCTTT
. . TRBJ2-1 TRBV5-6 CASSLTERYNEQFF TGTGCCAGCAGCCTGACAGAGAGGTACAATGAGCAGTTCTTC
TRBD1 few TRBJ1-2 TRBV6-5 CASRNPGQGRGYTF TGTGCCAGCAGGAACCCGGGACAGGGGCGAGGCTACACCTTC
. . TRBJ2-2 TRBV27 CASTLHSAGSNTGELFF TGTGCCAGCACACTCCACTCGGCCGGGTCTAACACCGGGGAGCTGTTTTTT
TRBD1 . TRBJ1-1 TRBV7-8 CASSADRVPNTEAFF TGTGCCAGCAGCGCGGACAGGGTCCCCAACACTGAAGCTTTCTTT
TRBD1 . TRBJ1-2 TRBV9 CASSGGQVHNFLYGYTF TGTGCCAGCAGCGGGGGACAGGTCCACAATTTCCTCTATGGCTACACCTTC
TRBD1 few TRBJ1-5 TRBV3-1/TRBV3-2 CASSQGQHSNQPQHF TGTGCCAGCAGCCAGGGACAGCATAGCAATCAGCCCCAGCATTTT
TRBD2 . TRBJ2-1 TRBV24-1 CATSDGTSGVDNEQFF TGTGCCACCAGTGATGGGACTAGCGGGGTCGATAATGAGCAGTTCTTC
TRBD1 . TRBJ2-3 TRBV3-1/TRBV3-2 CASSASGTADTQYF TGTGCCAGCAGCGCCTCCGGGACAGCAGATACGCAGTATTTT
. . TRBJ2-7 TRBV21-1 CASTQGDRASYEQYF TGTGCCAGCACACAGGGGGACAGGGCCTCCTACGAGCAGTACTTC
TRBD1 . TRBJ1-1 TRBV27 CASSLGQGPEAFF TGTGCCAGCAGTTTGGGACAGGGACCTGAAGCTTTCTTT
. . TRBJ2-3 TRBV12-3/TRBV12-4 CASSWTNTDTQYF TGTGCCAGCAGTTGGACTAACACAGATACGCAGTATTTT
TRBD2 . TRBJ2-5 TRBV9 CASSVTSGGGKETQYF TGTGCCAGCAGCGTGACTAGCGGGGGGGGAAAAGAGACCCAGTACTTC
. . TRBJ1-2 TRBV7-2 CASSPNGQPPSYTF TGTGCCAGCAGCCCAAACGGACAGCCCCCAAGCTACACCTTC
TRBD1 many TRBJ1-2 TRBV29-1 CSLWDRGRGYTF TGCAGCCTGTGGGACAGGGGTAGGGGCTACACCTTC
TRBD1 . TRBJ1-1 TRBV3-1/TRBV3-2 CASSPRDRGAEAFF TGTGCCAGCAGCCCCCGGGACAGGGGCGCTGAAGCTTTCTTT
. once TRBJ2-7 TRBV5-4 CASSSAFGAPYEQYF TGTGCCAGCAGCTCAGCGTTTGGGGCCCCCTACGAGCAGTACTTC
. . TRBJ1-2 TRBV2 CASSDPPQGGYTF TGTGCCAGCAGTGACCCGCCGCAGGGTGGCTACACCTTC
TRBD1 . TRBJ1-2 TRBV6-6 CASSYSTGGFGYTF TGTGCCAGCAGTTACTCGACAGGGGGCTTTGGCTACACCTTC
. few TRBJ2-3 TRBV11-2 CASSLDQRVLGDTQYF TGTGCCAGCAGCTTAGACCAGAGGGTCCTCGGGGATACGCAGTATTTT
TRBD2 . TRBJ2-7 TRBV5-1 CASSAPGLDYEQYF TGCGCCAGCAGCGCCCCGGGACTAGACTACGAGCAGTACTTC
TRBD1 few TRBJ1-6 TRBV27 CASSSHDRVLLSSYNSPLHF TGTGCCAGCAGTTCCCACGACAGGGTCCTCCTTAGCTCCTATAATTCACCCCTCCACTTT
. . TRBJ2-1 TRBV24-1 CATSRRGNEQFF TGTGCCACCAGTCGACGGGGCAATGAGCAGTTCTTC
TRBD1 . TRBJ2-7 TRBV3-1/TRBV3-2 CASSHRGGRSYEQYF TGTGCCAGCAGCCATCGAGGGGGCCGATCCTACGAGCAGTACTTC
. . TRBJ2-2 TRBV11-3 CASSLSGGLDTGELFF TGTGCCAGCAGCTTATCCGGGGGGCTCGACACCGGGGAGCTGTTTTTT
. . TRBJ1-2 TRBV10-2 CASSDPPDRNYGYTF TGCGCCAGCAGTGACCCCCCCGACAGGAACTATGGCTACACCTTC
. . TRBJ1-4 TRBV5-4 CASSLSGNEKLFF TGTGCCAGCAGCTTGTCGGGGAATGAAAAACTGTTTTTT
. once TRBJ1-2 TRBV3-1/TRBV3-2 CASSQDPAGGYGYTF TGTGCCAGCAGCCAAGATCCCGCGGGCGGCTATGGCTACACCTTC
. . TRBJ1-5 TRBV28 CASSLWAGVNQPQHF TGTGCCAGCAGTTTATGGGCAGGGGTTAATCAGCCCCAGCATTTT
TRBD2 . TRBJ2-3 TRBV7-8 CASSLRDYWLDTQYF TGTGCCAGCAGCTTGAGGGACTACTGGTTAGATACGCAGTATTTT
TRBD1 . TRBJ1-5 TRBV9 CASSAGTGWNQPQHF TGTGCCAGCAGCGCAGGGACAGGATGGAATCAGCCCCAGCATTTT
TRBD2 few TRBJ2-7 TRBV7-6 CASSTRTSGGYEQYF TGTGCCAGCAGCACCCGGACTAGCGGGGGATACGAGCAGTACTTC
. once TRBJ1-5 TRBV3-1/TRBV3-2 CASSQDRGRGQPQHF TGTGCCAGCAGCCAAGACAGGGGCAGGGGTCAGCCCCAGCATTTT
. . TRBJ1-5 TRBV2 CASSEGKQGQPQHF TGTGCCAGCAGTGAAGGAAAGCAGGGGCAGCCCCAGCATTTT
. . TRBJ1-1 TRBV11-2 CASSRPLGDQNTEAFF TGTGCCAGCAGCCGACCGTTAGGGGATCAGAACACTGAAGCTTTCTTT
TRBD2 . TRBJ2-1 TRBV9 CASSDSGGAYNEQFF TGTGCCAGCAGCGATAGCGGGGGGGCTTACAATGAGCAGTTCTTC
. . TRBJ1-3 TRBV9 CASSVTSDSLSGNTIYF TGTGCCAGCAGCGTAACCTCGGACAGTCTCTCTGGAAACACCATATATTTT